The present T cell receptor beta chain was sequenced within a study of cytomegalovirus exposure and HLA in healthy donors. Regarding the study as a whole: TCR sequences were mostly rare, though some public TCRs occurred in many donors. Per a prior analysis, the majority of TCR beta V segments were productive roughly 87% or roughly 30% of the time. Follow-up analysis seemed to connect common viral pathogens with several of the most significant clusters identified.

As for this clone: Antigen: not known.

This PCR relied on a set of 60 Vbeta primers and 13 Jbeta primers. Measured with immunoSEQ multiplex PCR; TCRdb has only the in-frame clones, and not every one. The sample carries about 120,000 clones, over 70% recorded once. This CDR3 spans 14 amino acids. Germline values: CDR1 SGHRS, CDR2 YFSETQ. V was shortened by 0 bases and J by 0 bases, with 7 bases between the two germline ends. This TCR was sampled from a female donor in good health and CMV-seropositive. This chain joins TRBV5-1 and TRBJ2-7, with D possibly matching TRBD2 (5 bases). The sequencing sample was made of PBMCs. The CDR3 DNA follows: TGCGCCAGCAGCTTGGCCGGGGACTCCTACGAGCAGTACTTC. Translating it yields CASSLAGDSYEQYF.